This T cell receptor (beta chain) appears in the sequencing data of a study of CD8 T cells in ankylosing spondylitis. Broader study findings: According to the report, clones linked to the disease were significantly enriched in matched synovial fluid samples taken from ankylosing spondylitis patients. The study identified a TCR beta motif of under ten highly homologous variants that appeared characteristic of ankylosing spondylitis blood. Disease-linked clones displayed a CD8+ phenotype and appeared relatively rarely in peripheral blood.

The table lists this clonotype with a few counts. Its antigen remains unknown. Trimming cost V 0 bases and J 2 bases, with 9 bases left between them. CDR3 length equals 16 residues. Germline V gives CDR1 SGHRS, CDR2 YFSETQ. Quantitative 5'-RACE with molecular barcodes generated TCR beta libraries. From the 5' RACE reads, TCRdb called clonotypes with MiXCR, one entry per CDR3 protein. The profile covers a few hundred thousand distinct CDR3 sequences, with approximately 12% appearing a single time and 6.8% taken by the ten largest. The sample comprised blood, either unsorted or a sorted T cell fraction (not recorded which). This chain links TRBV5-1 with TRBJ2-6; D ambiguous. The TCR sequence derives from a male donor with ankylosing spondylitis. For the CDR3, the DNA is TGCGCCAGCAGCTTGGTTTCGTTTCCTGGGGCCAACGTCCTGACTTTC. Its translation is CASSLVSFPGANVLTF.